The rows below give T cell receptor beta chains drawn from one sample of a study of blood T cell repertoires in COVID-19. The method was immunoSEQ multiplex PCR; TCRdb's version includes in-frame clones alone and lacks a portion of them. The table includes about 200,000 clones, roughly 86% detected once. Sequenced material: PBMCs or T cells enriched from blood (not recorded which). All receptors derive from a man in his forties with acute COVID-19. Each CDR3 is given with its conserved first and last residue. The D gene is left open where the match is weak. Not every row has a clone size; where given, it reads once, few, many or a size class.

j_call v_call d_call clone_size cdr3_aa cdr3_nt
TRBJ2-1 TRBV5-6 TRBD1 - CASTTWTGVYNEQFF TGTGCCAGCACTACGTGGACAGGGGTTTACAATGAGCAGTTCTTC
TRBJ2-7 TRBV4-1 TRBD2 - CASRTHPGLVTSEQYF TGCGCCAGCAGAACCCACCCTGGACTAGTCACAAGCGAGCAGTACTTC
TRBJ2-5 TRBV12-5 - - CASAPQGWETQYF TGTGCTAGTGCCCCTCAGGGCTGGGAGACCCAGTACTTC
TRBJ1-1 TRBV19 TRBD1 - CATRTGPNTEAFF TGTGCCACCAGGACAGGACCAAACACTGAAGCTTTCTTT
TRBJ1-3 TRBV30 - - CAWSDSGTPGNTIYF TGTGCCTGGAGTGACTCCGGGACACCAGGAAACACCATATATTTT
TRBJ1-2 TRBV7-9 - - CASSLGSGFGYTF TGTGCCAGCAGCTTAGGGTCAGGATTTGGCTACACCTTC
TRBJ1-6 TRBV12-3/TRBV12-4 TRBD1 - CASRAGTGQPLHF TGTGCCAGCAGGGCCGGGACAGGCCAACCCCTCCACTTT
TRBJ2-7 TRBV2 TRBD1 - CASQDRGRYEQYF TGTGCCAGCCAGGACAGGGGGCGCTACGAGCAGTACTTC
TRBJ2-3 TRBV9 - - CASSVEGSGSTDTQYF TGTGCCAGCAGCGTAGAGGGCAGCGGGAGCACAGATACGCAGTATTTT
TRBJ2-7 TRBV25-1 TRBD1 once CASRKTGFFEQYF TGTGCCAGCAGAAAGACAGGGTTTTTCGAGCAGTACTTC
TRBJ1-1 TRBV5-1 - once CASSLDSVNTEAFF TGCGCCAGCAGCTTGGATTCAGTGAACACTGAAGCTTTCTTT
TRBJ2-7 TRBV5-1 TRBD1 - CASSRYRGPYEQYF TGCGCCAGCAGCCGATACAGGGGACCCTACGAGCAGTACTTC
TRBJ1-5 TRBV29-1 TRBD1 - CSVPGQGAHQPQHF TGCAGCGTTCCGGGACAGGGGGCGCATCAGCCCCAGCATTTT
TRBJ2-5 TRBV12-3/TRBV12-4 - once CASSYLETQYF TGTGCCAGCAGCTATTTAGAGACCCAGTACTTC
TRBJ2-5 TRBV10-3 TRBD2 - CAISSSGRGTETQYF TGTGCCATCAGTAGTAGCGGGAGGGGGACGGAGACCCAGTACTTC
TRBJ2-1 TRBV7-9 - - CASSSAERYNEQFF TGTGCCAGCAGCTCCGCGGAGAGGTACAATGAGCAGTTCTTC
TRBJ2-2 TRBV5-1 TRBD1 few CASSPTGGAQAGELFF TGCGCCAGCAGCCCTACAGGGGGTGCGCAGGCCGGGGAGCTGTTTTTT
TRBJ1-4 TRBV7-9 TRBD1 - CASSLAIKGTGNEKLFF TGTGCCAGCAGCTTAGCGATAAAAGGGACAGGGAATGAAAAACTGTTTTTT
TRBJ1-5 TRBV2 TRBD1 - CASIPGQGGQPQHF TGTGCCAGCATCCCGGGACAGGGGGGTCAGCCCCAGCATTTT
TRBJ1-2 TRBV7-9 TRBD1 once CASSLGQGVWGYTF TGTGCCAGCAGCTTAGGACAGGGAGTATGGGGCTACACCTTC